This TCR beta chain was found in a study of T cells in Graves' hyperthyroidism and ophthalmopathy. Regarding the study as a whole: Blood also contained most expanded thyroid clonotypes above 0.001.

The CDR3 contains 15 residues. V was pared by 6 bases and J by 3 bases, with 18 bases between. The germline gives CDR1 SGHTA, CDR2 FQGNSA. About this clonotype itself: Its matching antigen is unknown.

RNA transcripts were the template for amplifying TCR beta CDR3 regions. The HTBI primer set served for first-round RT-PCR of the TCR CDR3. A single record per CDR3 protein comes from TCRdb applying MiXCR to the multiplex PCR reads. The table has about 840,000 distinct CDR3 sequences, about two fifths seen once. Stable Graves' hyperthyroidism meant no ophthalmopathy progression within 18 months. Cells are PBMCs isolated from around 9.4 ml of fresh blood. Sequenced: blood. The chain couples TRBV7-2 to TRBJ2-7, with a possible D match to TRBD2 (6 bases). This sequence was found in a man aged 18 to 30 with Graves' hyperthyroidism. The CDR3 reads CASRPTTGLFYEQYF. The CDR3 DNA sequence: TGTGCCAGCAGACCTACGACGGGACTTTTCTACGAGCAGTACTTC. The variable domain in full, with the rest retrieved from reference TRBV7-2 and TRBJ2-7, is GAGVSQSPSNKVTEKGKDVELRCDPISGHTALYWYRQSLGQGLEFLIYFQGNSAPDKSGLPSDRFSAERTGGSVSTLTIQRTQQEDSAVYLCASRPTTGLFYEQYFGPGTRLTVT.